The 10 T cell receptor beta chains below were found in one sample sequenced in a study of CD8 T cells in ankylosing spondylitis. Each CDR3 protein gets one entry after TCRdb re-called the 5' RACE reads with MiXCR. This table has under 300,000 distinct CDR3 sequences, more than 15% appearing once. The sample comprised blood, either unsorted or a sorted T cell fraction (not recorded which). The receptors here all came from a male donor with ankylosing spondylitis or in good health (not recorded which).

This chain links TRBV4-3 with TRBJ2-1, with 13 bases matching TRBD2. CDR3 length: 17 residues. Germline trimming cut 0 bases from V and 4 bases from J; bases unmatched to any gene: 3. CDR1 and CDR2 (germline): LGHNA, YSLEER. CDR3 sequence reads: CASSQETSGRNYNEQFF. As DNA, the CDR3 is TGCGCCAGCAGCCAAGAGACTAGCGGGAGGAATTACAATGAGCAGTTCTTC.

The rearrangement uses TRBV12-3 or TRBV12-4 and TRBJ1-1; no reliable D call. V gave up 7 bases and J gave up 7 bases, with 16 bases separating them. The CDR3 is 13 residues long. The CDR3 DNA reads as TGTGCCAGCACTCCCGCGGAAAAGGGTGAAGCTTTCTTT. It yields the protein CASTPAEKGEAFF.

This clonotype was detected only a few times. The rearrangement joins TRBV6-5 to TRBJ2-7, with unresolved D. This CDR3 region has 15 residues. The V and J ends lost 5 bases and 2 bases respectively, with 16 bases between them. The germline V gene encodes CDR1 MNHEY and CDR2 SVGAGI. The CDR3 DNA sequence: TGTGCCAGCAGTACTAATGGAAACGCGCCCTACGAGCAGTACTTC. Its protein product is CASSTNGNAPYEQYF.

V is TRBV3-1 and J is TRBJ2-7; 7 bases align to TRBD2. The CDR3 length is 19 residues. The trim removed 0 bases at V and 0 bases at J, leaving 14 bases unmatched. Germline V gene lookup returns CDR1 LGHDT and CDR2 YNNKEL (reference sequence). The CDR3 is CASSQEVGLTLAASYEQYF. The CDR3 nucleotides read TGTGCCAGCAGCCAAGAGGTTGGGTTGACTCTAGCGGCCTCCTACGAGCAGTACTTC.

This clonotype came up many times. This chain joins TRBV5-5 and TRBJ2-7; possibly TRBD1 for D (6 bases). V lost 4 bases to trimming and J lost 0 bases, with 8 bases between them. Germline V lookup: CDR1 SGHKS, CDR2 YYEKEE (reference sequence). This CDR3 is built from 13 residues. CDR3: CASSRDTSYEQYF. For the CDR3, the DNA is TGTGCCAGCAGCCGGGACACCTCCTACGAGCAGTACTTC.

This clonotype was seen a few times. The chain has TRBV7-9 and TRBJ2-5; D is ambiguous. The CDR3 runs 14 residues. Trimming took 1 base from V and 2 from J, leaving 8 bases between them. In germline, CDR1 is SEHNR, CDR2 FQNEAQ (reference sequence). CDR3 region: CASSLVSPQETQYF. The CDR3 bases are TGTGCCAGCAGCTTAGTTTCTCCGCAAGAGACCCAGTACTTC.

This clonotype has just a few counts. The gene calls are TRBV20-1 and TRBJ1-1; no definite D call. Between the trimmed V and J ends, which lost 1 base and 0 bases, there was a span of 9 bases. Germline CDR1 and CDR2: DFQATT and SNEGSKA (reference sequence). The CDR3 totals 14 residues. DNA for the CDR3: TGCAGTGCTAGAGGGGGTAGGATGAACACTGAAGCTTTCTTT. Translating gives CSARGGRMNTEAFF.

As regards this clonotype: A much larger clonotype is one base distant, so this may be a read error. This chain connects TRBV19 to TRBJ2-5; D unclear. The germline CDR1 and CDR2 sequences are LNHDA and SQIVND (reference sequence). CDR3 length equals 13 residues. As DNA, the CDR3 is TGTGCCATTAGTATTTCTCACGAAGGGACCCAGTACTTC. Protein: CAISISHEGTQYF. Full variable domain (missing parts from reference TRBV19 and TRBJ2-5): DGGITQSPKYLFRKEGQNVTLSCEQNLNHDAMYWYRQDPGQGLRLIYYSQIVNDFQKGDIAEGYSVSREKKESFPLTVTSAQKNPTAFYLCAISISHEGTQYFGPGTRLLVL.

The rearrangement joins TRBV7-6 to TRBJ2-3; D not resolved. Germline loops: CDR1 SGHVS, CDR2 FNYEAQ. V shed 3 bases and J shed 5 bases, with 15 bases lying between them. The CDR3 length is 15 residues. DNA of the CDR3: TGTGCCAGCAGCTTTTTGAGCCAGTTCGGAGATACGCAGTATTTT. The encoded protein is CASSFLSQFGDTQYF.

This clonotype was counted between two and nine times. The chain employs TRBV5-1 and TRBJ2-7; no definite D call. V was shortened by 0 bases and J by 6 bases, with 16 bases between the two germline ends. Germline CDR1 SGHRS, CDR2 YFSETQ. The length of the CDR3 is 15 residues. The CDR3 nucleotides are TGCGCCAGCAGCTTGGATTCTAGGGTTCTCCTCGAGCAGTACTTC. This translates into CASSLDSRVLLEQYF. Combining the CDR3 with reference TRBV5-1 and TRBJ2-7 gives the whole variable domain KAGVTQTPRYLIKTRGQQVTLSCSPISGHRSVSWYQQTPGQGLQFLFEYFSETQRNKGNFPGRFSGRQFSNSRSEMNVSTLELGDSALYLCASSLDSRVLLEQYFGPGTRLTVT.